Described below is a single T cell receptor beta chain sequence and its context. This clonotype was observed many times. This receptor's antigen is unknown. Base qualities are not provided; no much larger clone lies one nucleotide away. The sample originates from a study of neurological immune-mediated disorders (dated by TCRdb to the late 2010s). Broadly, across the study: Among the approximately 35 multiple sclerosis patients, relapsing-remitting MS accounted for about 31 and secondary progressive MS accounted for 3. The cohort included 60 to 70 subjects: 14 with HAM/TSP, about 34 with multiple sclerosis, and around 20 healthy controls. The approximately 98 TCR-beta libraries included longitudinal samples, technical triplicates and paired sorted CD4+ and CD8+ T-cell subsets alongside PBMC samples. Peripheral blood TCR-beta repertoires from HTLV-I-associated myelopathy (HAM/TSP) patients, multiple sclerosis patients and healthy controls were compared by UMI-based sequencing. The investigation overall reported the following: TCR clonal expansion was highest in HAM/TSP patients and lowest in MS patients, with MS patients falling below even healthy controls. No clinical or MRI features were associated with the MS cluster, and the authors said that larger cohorts are needed. No identical CDR3 amino acid sequences were shared among expanded clones across subjects, suggesting private TCR-beta repertoires in all groups. Repertoires from 18 of 34 MS patients were grouped by phylogenetic analysis into a cluster of related CDR3 sequences, suggesting a possible repertoire-level signature.

Unsorted PBMC libraries were generated from 2 million PBMCs stored in RNAlater at -80 °C until RNA extraction. Multiple sclerosis patients were enrolled in a US clinical protocol evaluating disease progression by magnetic resonance imaging. Peripheral blood was subjected to Ficoll-Hypaque density gradient centrifugation to isolate PBMCs, which were then cryopreserved in liquid nitrogen. Taken from cysteine to phenylalanine, the CDR3 has 16 residues. Only CDR3 DNA is held: 48 bases, read in frame from base 1. From V the trimming removes 6 bases and from J it removes 2 bases, while the gene matches leave 3 bases of the junction unaccounted for. Based on the germline V gene (reference sequence), the CDR1 and CDR2 sequences are MNHNY and SVGAGI. cDNA was synthesized by template-switch 5'RACE using a primer carrying a 10-nucleotide random unique molecular identifier by which each TCR transcript was tagged. Every sequencing run yielded over 180 million TCR-beta sequences covering 15-18 subjects. The RNeasy kit was used for extraction of total RNA. The KAPA Real-time Library Amplification kit was used to amplify TCR-beta VDJ regions with primers targeting the TCR constant region and the 5'RACE anchor. A first PCR added sample indexes and Illumina adaptors, after which a second PCR increased the library yield. After Ampure bead purification, the TCR product of roughly 650 bp was size-selected on a 2% E-gel SizeSelection system. Library quality was checked on a Bioanalyzer, concentration was measured with Qubit, and libraries were quantified with the Kapa Library Quantification kit before pooling. Libraries were sequenced paired-end 2 x 150 bp on an Illumina HiSeq 2500. To increase sequence diversity, roughly 24-32% phiX was spiked into each library pool. From the authors' description of their analysis: Quality-filtered reads were processed with the UMI-based MiGEC pipeline, which removed over 75% of raw TCR sequences during error correction. IMGT germline references were used for alignment of VDJ genes, and clonotypes were defined by a unique CDR3 amino acid sequence together with V-J genes. Clonal expansion, Shannon diversity and CDR3 relatedness were evaluated with VDJtools (CalcPairwiseDistances, ClusterSamples), while phylogenetic trees were built in CLCbio workbench. Expanded clones were defined as having at least 8 unique UMIs, based on coefficient-of-variation modelling across technical triplicates. Through fastp at Q25 and MiXCR, TCRdb rebuilt clones from the public reads, retaining in-frame beta chains. When rows share a CDR3 protein, they turn into one entry using the most common DNA and genes. Clone size and V and J calls follow TCRdb, not the original study. The sample has 110,000 or so distinct CDR3 sequences on record, 3% to 3.5% of them singletons. The top ten clones comprise about 1.2% of the sample.

The chain is assembled from TRBV6-6 and TRBJ2-1, with 14 bases in between that match TRBD2. Sequenced input: PBMCs. The receptor was isolated from a woman aged 30 to 39 with multiple sclerosis. The DNA reads TGTGCCAGCAGGGGACTAGCGGGAGTAACCTACAATGAGCAGTTCTTC. This codes for CASRGLAGVTYNEQFF.